This T cell receptor beta chain was recorded in a study of T cell responses to AZD1222 COVID-19 vaccine. Whole-study results and caveats: Elevations in Spike-specific TCR breadth and depth followed administration of two AZD1222 doses. The peak T cell response came first, and repertoires were sampled only after it. Most donors were white British and more were female, and clonal diversity was possibly underestimated.

On this clone itself: Its antigen is unknown.

CDR1 and CDR2 from the germline V gene are DFQATT and SNEGSKA (reference sequence). The length of the CDR3 is 11 residues. The V end lost 5 bases, the J end lost 6 bases, and 9 bases lay between the germline ends. Data came from immunoSEQ multiplex PCR; TCRdb stores just in-frame clones and leaves some out. The repertoire consists of around 210,000 clones, with roughly 94% occurring once and the leading ten covering 1.7%. The TCR was taken from an adult who received the MenACWY meningococcal vaccine as a control. This specimen consisted of peripheral blood, obtained 28 days after the second dose of the MenACWY control vaccine. The chain couples TRBV20-1 to TRBJ2-3; D gene uncertain. CDR3 DNA: TGCAGTGCTTACGTCGGGGATACGCAGTATTTT. Its translation is CSAYVGDTQYF.